This TCR beta chain was found in a study of T cell responses to AZD1222 COVID-19 vaccine. Regarding the study as a whole: Every sample of the repertoires postdated the peak T cell response.

Profiled with immunoSEQ multiplex PCR; TCRdb holds only in-frame clones, not every one. The sample shows about 180,000 clones, 85% to 95% of them seen only once. Germline values: CDR1 SGHAT, CDR2 FQNNGV. V was clipped by 1 base and J by 0 bases, with 7 bases between them. The CDR3 consists of 15 residues. For this clone: Its matching antigen is unknown.

Second-dose intervals near 4 or 12 weeks were combined. Sequencing used peripheral blood, obtained 28 days after the second AZD1222 dose. This clonotype was sampled from an adult who received the AZD1222 COVID-19 vaccine. The V and J genes are TRBV11-2 and TRBJ2-1; possibly TRBD2 for D (6 bases). For the CDR3, the DNA is TGTGCCAGCAGCTTAGTCGGGAGCTCCTACAATGAGCAGTTCTTC. This codes for CASSLVGSSYNEQFF.